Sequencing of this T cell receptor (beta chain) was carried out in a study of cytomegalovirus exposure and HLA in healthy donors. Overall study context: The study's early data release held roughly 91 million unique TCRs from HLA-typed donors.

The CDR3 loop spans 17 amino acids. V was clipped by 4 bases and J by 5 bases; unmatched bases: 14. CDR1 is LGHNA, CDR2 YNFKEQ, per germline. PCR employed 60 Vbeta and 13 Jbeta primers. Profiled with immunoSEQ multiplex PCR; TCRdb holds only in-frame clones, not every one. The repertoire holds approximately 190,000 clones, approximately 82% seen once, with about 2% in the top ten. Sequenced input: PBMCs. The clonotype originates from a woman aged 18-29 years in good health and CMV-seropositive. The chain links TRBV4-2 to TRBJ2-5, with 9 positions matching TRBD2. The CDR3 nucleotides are TGTGCCAGCAGCCCACTGGCGGGGGGGCGTTTAGGCGAGACCCAGTACTTC. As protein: CASSPLAGGRLGETQYF.